This entry describes one TCR beta chain. Its antigen is currently not known. Base quality data are lacking; no much larger clone is found one base away. The CDR3, cysteine through phenylalanine, is 15 amino acids long. Only the CDR3 part of the read is kept: 45 bases, read in frame from the first base. The CDR1 and CDR2 encoded by the germline V gene are SGHDT and YYEEEE. V is cut by 2 bases and J by 3 bases, and the space between the germline ends is 15 bases. Ophthalmopathy patients had moderately to severely active disease, Clinical Activity Score of at least 3, NOSPECS grade of at least 4, and duration under 3 months. Exclusion was applied to patients with uncontrolled infections, other autoimmune diseases, pregnancy or lactation. Clinical symptoms, serum thyroxine and TRAb, thyroid ultrasound, and orbital computed tomography formed the basis for the diagnoses. Ficoll-Paque density gradient centrifugation was used to isolate PBMCs from around 10 ml of fresh peripheral blood. Total RNA was extracted with Trizol reagent, and quality was checked on an Agilent 2100 Bioanalyzer.

The TCR beta CDR3 regions were amplified from RNA transcripts. The TCR CDR3 was subjected to a first round of RT-PCR using the HTBI primer set and the Qiagen OneStep RT-PCR kit. A second multiplex PCR round built the libraries, followed by size selection and purification. Sequencing of the libraries was done on an Illumina HiSeq2000 using paired-end 100 bp reads. The study's own analysis went as follows. SOAPnuke was used to process the raw data, removing reads that contained adapters or uncalled bases, had a mean Phred below 15, or lacked an exact match to the constant primer or identifier. COPE v1.2.5 was used to merge high-quality paired reads, and clonotypes were defined as unique nucleotide sequences. Clonotypes were aligned to IMGT TRBV, TRBD and TRBJ reference segments using MiTCR v1.1. Only V-J combinations with frequency above 0.0001, covering roughly 99% of repertoires, were analysed. The TCS score was defined as F50 (clonal expansion) divided by E x V (chaos), with BLOSUM62-based TCRdist calculated between CDR3 peptides within each V-J. Welch's t-statistics and random forest reduced 450 to 600 V-J features to under 15, which were used in a naive Bayes classifier (R e1071). TCRdb reworked the public reads: Q25 trimming with fastp, MiXCR clone assembly, productive beta chains retained. One record per CDR3 amino acid sequence lists the most common genes and DNA. The V and J calls shown here were made by TCRdb, not taken from the authors' results. This sample holds 490,000 or so distinct CDR3 sequences; just under 20% were observed only once. The top ten clonotypes cover roughly 50% of the sample.

This specimen comes from a study of T cells in Graves' hyperthyroidism and ophthalmopathy (dated by TCRdb to the late 2010s). About the full investigation: Peripheral blood was collected at initial diagnosis, before any treatment. To identify TCR V-J signatures that set the groups apart, the researchers used a discovery cohort of 100 patients, made up of some 41 with Graves' ophthalmopathy and 55 to 65 with stable Graves' hyperthyroidism. Prospective prediction of ophthalmopathy was tested in an independent validation cohort consisting of 18 to 20 hyperthyroidism patients and approximately 16 patients who later progressed to ophthalmopathy. For training and testing, the 100 or so patients in the discovery cohort were randomly divided in a 7:3 ratio. In addition, the study compared T-cell repertoires in thyroid tissue and in blood from roughly 6 Graves' hyperthyroidism patients. Following sampling, methimazole starting at 30 mg daily was given to hyperthyroidism patients, and high-dose intravenous methylprednisolone was given to ophthalmopathy patients. According to the paper, TCR Vbeta CDR3 sequencing was carried out on approximately 140 peripheral blood samples, which came from over 40 ophthalmopathy, 70 to 80 hyperthyroidism and roughly 17 progressor patients.

Beyond this particular receptor, the publication reports: A 13 V-J signature model separated ophthalmopathy from stable hyperthyroidism, with just over 85% sensitivity and about 81% specificity in cross-validation and 80%/75% in testing. In validation, progression to ophthalmopathy was predicted by the model with 70.59% sensitivity and 72.22% specificity, a median of roughly 6.4 months before onset. Most expanded thyroid clonotypes (frequency above 0.001) were also found in blood, which suggests that blood repertoires may mirror thyroid immune responses. Sample size was not statistically predetermined, and investigators were not blinded to group allocation.

Sequenced: blood. Rearrangement joined TRBV5-6 to TRBJ2-7, with TRBD2 perhaps the D gene, on 5 matching bases. This sequence originates from a middle-aged man with Graves' ophthalmopathy. The CDR3 corresponds to CASSLAAQRNYEQYF. At the DNA level, the sequence is TGTGCCAGCAGCTTAGCGGCCCAACGGAACTACGAGCAGTACTTC.